This entry describes one T cell receptor beta chain. The sample belongs to a study of CD8+CD57+ T cells in acquired aplastic anemia. The TCR beta profiling, which covered VDJ combination and CDR3 sequence, was carried out using genomic DNA as the template. TCRdb processed the reads anew with MiXCR; each CDR3 protein has one entry. Of hundreds of thousands of distinct CDR3 sequences listed, approximately 56% are singletons. The TCR sequence derives from a human donor with severe aplastic anemia or a healthy control (not recorded which). The sample taken for sequencing was sorted CD4+, CD8+, or CD8+CD57+ T cells (not recorded which) from PBMCs.

The CDR3 bases are TGTGCCAGCAGCCAGTTTTTAGGGGGCCCGAACACTGAAGCTTTCTTT. Encoded protein: CASSQFLGGPNTEAFF. This chain links TRBV9 with TRBJ1-1; 7 bases agree with TRBD1. Germline V CDR1 and CDR2: SGDLS, YYNGEE. Trimming at V came to 4 bases and at J to 1 base, leaving 10 bases not matched to a gene. CDR3 length: 16 amino acids.